These T cell receptor beta chains were read from a single sample in a study of chemoradiotherapy in HPV16-positive cancers. The protocol was immunoSEQ multiplex PCR, while the TCRdb copy is restricted to in-frame clones and leaves out a portion. The data hold thousands of clones, with 65% to 80% observed a single time. Here the sequenced sample was tumor tissue, taken from a patient who underwent chemoradiotherapy. The receptors shown here come from a human donor with HPV-associated anogenital cancer. CDR3s include the opening cysteine and the closing phenylalanine or tryptophan. The order of the fields is clone size, D gene, J gene, V gene, CDR3 protein, CDR3 DNA. The D gene is left open where the match is weak. Where a row states a size, it is once, few, many or the class of an expanded clone; other rows omit it.

NA | NA | TRBJ2-2 | TRBV6-1 | CASSTTGTGELFF | TGTGCCAGCAGTACGACAGGAACCGGGGAGCTGTTTTTT
NA | NA | TRBJ2-3 | TRBV7-3 | CASSFRKTDTQYF | TGTGCCAGCAGCTTCCGGAAAACAGATACGCAGTATTTT
NA | TRBD1 | TRBJ1-2 | TRBV13 | CASSLGGQLFNYGYTF | TGTGCCAGCAGCTTAGGGGGACAGCTGTTCAACTATGGCTACACCTTC
NA | NA | TRBJ1-2 | TRBV5-1 | CASSLGDPGNYGYTF | TGCGCCAGCAGCTTGGGGGACCCAGGGAACTATGGCTACACCTTC
few | TRBD1 | TRBJ1-6 | TRBV19 | CASSPRGGDRNSPLHF | TGTGCCAGTAGCCCCAGGGGCGGGGACAGAAATTCACCCCTCCACTTT
once | NA | TRBJ2-7 | TRBV18 | CASSTKDEQYF | TGTGCCAGCTCCACCAAAGACGAGCAGTACTTC
few | NA | TRBJ2-7 | TRBV6-5 | CASSYSTYGGREQYF | TGTGCCAGCAGTTACTCGACTTACGGGGGTCGCGAGCAGTACTTC
NA | NA | TRBJ2-3 | TRBV11-2 | CASSGGAVSGTQYF | TGTGCCAGCAGCGGAGGGGCGGTATCAGGTACGCAGTATTTT
few | NA | TRBJ2-7 | TRBV9 | CASSVEGTSYEQYF | TGTGCCAGCAGCGTAGAGGGGACCTCCTACGAGCAGTACTTC
few | NA | TRBJ2-3 | TRBV10-3 | CAISDGTSTDTQYF | TGTGCCATCAGTGATGGGACGAGCACAGATACGCAGTATTTT